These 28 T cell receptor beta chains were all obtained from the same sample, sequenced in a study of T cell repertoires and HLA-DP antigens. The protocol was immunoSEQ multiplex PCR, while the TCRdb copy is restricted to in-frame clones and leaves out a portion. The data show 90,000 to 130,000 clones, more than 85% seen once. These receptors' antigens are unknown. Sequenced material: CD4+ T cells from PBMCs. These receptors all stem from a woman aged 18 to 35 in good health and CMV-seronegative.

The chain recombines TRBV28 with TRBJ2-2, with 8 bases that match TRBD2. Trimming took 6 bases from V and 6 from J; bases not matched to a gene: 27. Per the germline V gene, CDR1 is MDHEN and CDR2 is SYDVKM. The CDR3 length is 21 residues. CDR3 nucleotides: TGTGCCAGCAGATACCCTCTAGGCTCCCCCCCGAGCGGGAGTAATTCCGGGGAGCTGTTTTTT. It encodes CASRYPLGSPPSGSNSGELFF.

The CDR3 here is CASTPRTASTDTQYF. Written as DNA, the CDR3 is TGTGCCAGCACCCCACGGACAGCTAGCACAGATACGCAGTATTTT. The gene calls are TRBV7-2 and TRBJ2-3; D possibly corresponds to TRBD1 (6 bases). Trimming stripped 7 bases from V and 0 bases from J, with 14 bases between. The V gene's germline CDR1 is SGHTA and CDR2 FQGNSA. The CDR3 consists of 15 residues.

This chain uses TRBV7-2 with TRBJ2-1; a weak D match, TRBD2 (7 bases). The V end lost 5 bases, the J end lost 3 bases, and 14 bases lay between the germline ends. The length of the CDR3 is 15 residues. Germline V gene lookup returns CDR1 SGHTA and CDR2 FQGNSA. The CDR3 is CASSLRGALYNEQFF. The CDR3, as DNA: TGTGCCAGCAGCCTACGGGGGGCCCTCTACAATGAGCAGTTCTTC.

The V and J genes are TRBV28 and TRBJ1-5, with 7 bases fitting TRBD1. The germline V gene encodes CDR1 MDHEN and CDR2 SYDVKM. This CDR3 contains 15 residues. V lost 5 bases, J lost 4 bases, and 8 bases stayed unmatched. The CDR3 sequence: CASSQGGARNQPQHF. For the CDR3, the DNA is TGTGCCAGCAGTCAGGGGGGAGCCAGGAATCAGCCCCAGCATTTT. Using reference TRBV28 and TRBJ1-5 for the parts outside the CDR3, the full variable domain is DVKVTQSSRYLVKRTGEKVFLECVQDMDHENMFWYRQDPGLGLRLIYFSYDVKMKEKGDIPEGYSVSREKKERFSLILESASTNQTSMYLCASSQGGARNQPQHFGDGTRLSIL.

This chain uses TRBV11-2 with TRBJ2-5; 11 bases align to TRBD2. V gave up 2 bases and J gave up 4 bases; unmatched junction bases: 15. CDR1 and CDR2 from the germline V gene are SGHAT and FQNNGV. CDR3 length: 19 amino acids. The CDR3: CASSLLVIAGGLGGETQYF. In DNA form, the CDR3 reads TGTGCCAGCAGCTTACTCGTGATAGCGGGAGGGTTAGGGGGAGAGACCCAGTACTTC.

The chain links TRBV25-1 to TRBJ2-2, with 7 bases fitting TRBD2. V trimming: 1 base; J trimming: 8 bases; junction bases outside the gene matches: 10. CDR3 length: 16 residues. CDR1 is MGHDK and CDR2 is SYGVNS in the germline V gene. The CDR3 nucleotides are TGTGCCAGCAGTGAATCGGGGATAGCCGGGAGGGGGGAGCTGTTTTTT. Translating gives CASSESGIAGRGELFF. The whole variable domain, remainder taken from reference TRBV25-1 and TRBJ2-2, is EADIYQTPRYLVIGTGKKITLECSQTMGHDKMYWYQQDPGMELHLIHYSYGVNSTEKGDLSSESTVSRIRTEHFPLTLESARPSHTSQYLCASSESGIAGRGELFFGEGSRLTVL.

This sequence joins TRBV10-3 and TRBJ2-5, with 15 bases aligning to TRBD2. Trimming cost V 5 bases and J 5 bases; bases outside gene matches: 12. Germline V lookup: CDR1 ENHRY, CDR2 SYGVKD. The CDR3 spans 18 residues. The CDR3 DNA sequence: TGTGCCATCAGTTCCGGACTAGCGGGAGGGTTCGACCTGGAGACCCAGTACTTC. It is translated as CAISSGLAGGFDLETQYF.

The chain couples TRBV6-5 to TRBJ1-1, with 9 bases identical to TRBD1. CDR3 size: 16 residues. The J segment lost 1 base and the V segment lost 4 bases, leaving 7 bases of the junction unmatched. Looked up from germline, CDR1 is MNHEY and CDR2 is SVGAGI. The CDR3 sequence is CASSSLPGQGNTEAFF. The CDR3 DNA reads TGTGCCAGCAGTTCCCTCCCGGGACAGGGGAACACTGAAGCTTTCTTT.

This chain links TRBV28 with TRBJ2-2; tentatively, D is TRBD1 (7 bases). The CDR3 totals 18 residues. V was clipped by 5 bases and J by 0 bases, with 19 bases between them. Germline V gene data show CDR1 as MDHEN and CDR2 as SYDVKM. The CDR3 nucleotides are TGTGCCAGCAGTATGGACCCATTCAGGGGGGCGAACACCGGGGAGCTGTTTTTT. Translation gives CASSMDPFRGANTGELFF.

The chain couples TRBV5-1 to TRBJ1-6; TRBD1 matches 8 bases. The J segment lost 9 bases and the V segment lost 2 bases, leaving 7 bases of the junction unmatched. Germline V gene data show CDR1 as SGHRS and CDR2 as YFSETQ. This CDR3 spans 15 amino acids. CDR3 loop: CASSFSTGVASPLHF. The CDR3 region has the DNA TGCGCCAGCAGCTTCTCGACAGGGGTCGCTTCACCCCTCCACTTT.

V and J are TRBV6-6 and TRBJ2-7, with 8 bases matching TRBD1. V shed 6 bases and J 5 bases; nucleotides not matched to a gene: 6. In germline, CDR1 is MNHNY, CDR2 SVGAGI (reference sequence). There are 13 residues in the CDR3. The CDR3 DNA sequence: TGTGCCAGCAGCCGCGGACAGGGAAACGAGCAGTACTTC. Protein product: CASSRGQGNEQYF.

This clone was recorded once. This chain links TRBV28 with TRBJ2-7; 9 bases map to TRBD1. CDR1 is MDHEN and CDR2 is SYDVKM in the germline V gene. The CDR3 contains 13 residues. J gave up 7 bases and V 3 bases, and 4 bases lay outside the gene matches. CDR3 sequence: CASSFGDREEQYF. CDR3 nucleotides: TGTGCCAGCAGTTTCGGGGACAGGGAAGAGCAGTACTTC.

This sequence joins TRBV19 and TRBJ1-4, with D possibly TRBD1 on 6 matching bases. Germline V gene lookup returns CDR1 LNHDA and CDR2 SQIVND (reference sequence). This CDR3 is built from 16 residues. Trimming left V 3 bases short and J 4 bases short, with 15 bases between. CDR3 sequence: CASSIGQGMLNEKLFF. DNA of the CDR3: TGTGCCAGTAGTATTGGGCAGGGGATGCTTAATGAAAAACTGTTTTTT.

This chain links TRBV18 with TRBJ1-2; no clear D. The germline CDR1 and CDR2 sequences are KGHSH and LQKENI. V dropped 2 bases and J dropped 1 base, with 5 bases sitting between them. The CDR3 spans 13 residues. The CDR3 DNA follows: TGTGCCAGCTCACCAGCCAGTAACTATGGCTACACCTTC. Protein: CASSPASNYGYTF.

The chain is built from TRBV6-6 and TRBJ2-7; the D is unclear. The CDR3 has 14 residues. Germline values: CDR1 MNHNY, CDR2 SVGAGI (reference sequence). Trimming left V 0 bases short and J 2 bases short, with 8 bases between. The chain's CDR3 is CASSYSKGAYEQYV. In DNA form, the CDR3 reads TGTGCCAGCAGTTACTCAAAAGGAGCCTACGAGCAGTACGTC.

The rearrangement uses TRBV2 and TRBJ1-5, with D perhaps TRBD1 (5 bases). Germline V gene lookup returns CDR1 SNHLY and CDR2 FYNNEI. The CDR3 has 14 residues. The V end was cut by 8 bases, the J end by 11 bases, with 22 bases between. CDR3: CASGGLTGLFTQHF. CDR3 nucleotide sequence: TGTGCCAGCGGGGGGTTGACGGGCCTCTTCACCCAGCATTTT. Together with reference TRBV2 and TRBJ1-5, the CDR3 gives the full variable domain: EPEVTQTPSHQVTQMGQEVILRCVPISNHLYFYWYRQILGQKVEFLVSFYNNEISEKSEIFDDQFSVERPDGSNFTLKIRSTKLEDSAMYFCASGGLTGLFTQHFGDGTRLSIL.

The CDR3 region is CASSTREYTEAFF. CDR3 in DNA: TGTGCCAGCAGCACCAGGGAATACACTGAAGCTTTCTTT. The genes are TRBV7-2 and TRBJ1-1; TRBD1 might be the D (5 bases). The CDR3 is 13 amino acids. Germline CDR1 and CDR2: SGHTA and FQGNSA. Trimming took off 5 bases at V and 3 bases at J, with 10 bases between the two ends.

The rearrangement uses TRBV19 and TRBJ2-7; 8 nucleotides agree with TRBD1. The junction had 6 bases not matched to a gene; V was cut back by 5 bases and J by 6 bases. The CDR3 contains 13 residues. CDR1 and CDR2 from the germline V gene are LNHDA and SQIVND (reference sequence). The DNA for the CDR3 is TGTGCCAGTAGTTTAGGACAGGGCGGCGAGCAGTACTTC. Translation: CASSLGQGGEQYF.

CDR3 in DNA: TGTGCCAGCAGCCCGGGGACTAAAAACATTCAGTACTTC. Translating gives CASSPGTKNIQYF. The rearrangement uses TRBV28 and TRBJ2-4; weak D call: TRBD2 (6 bases). CDR3 length: 13 residues. Looked up from germline, CDR1 is MDHEN and CDR2 is SYDVKM. V shed 6 bases and J shed 4 bases, with 10 bases lying between them.

The CDR3 bases are TGCGCCAGCAGCCTCGGGACAGGGACCTATGGCTACACCTTC. Residues: CASSLGTGTYGYTF. The V and J genes are TRBV4-1 and TRBJ1-2; 9 bases are a match to TRBD1. This CDR3 spans 14 amino acids. Germline values: CDR1 MGHRA, CDR2 YSYEKL. Unmatched junction bases numbered 4, after V lost 4 bases and J lost 4 bases.

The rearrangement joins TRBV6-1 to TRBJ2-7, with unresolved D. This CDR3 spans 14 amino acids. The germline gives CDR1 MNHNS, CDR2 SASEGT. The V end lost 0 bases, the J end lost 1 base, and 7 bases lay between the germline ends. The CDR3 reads CASSEADTSYEQYV. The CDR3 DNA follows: TGTGCCAGCAGTGAAGCCGACACGTCCTACGAGCAGTACGTC.

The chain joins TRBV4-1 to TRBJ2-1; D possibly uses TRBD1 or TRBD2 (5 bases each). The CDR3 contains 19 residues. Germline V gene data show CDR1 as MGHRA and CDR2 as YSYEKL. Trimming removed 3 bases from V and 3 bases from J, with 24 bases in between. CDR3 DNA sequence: TGCGCCAGCAGCCACCTGGTAAACCGGGACGGACAATTCTACAATGAGCAGTTCTTC. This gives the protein CASSHLVNRDGQFYNEQFF.

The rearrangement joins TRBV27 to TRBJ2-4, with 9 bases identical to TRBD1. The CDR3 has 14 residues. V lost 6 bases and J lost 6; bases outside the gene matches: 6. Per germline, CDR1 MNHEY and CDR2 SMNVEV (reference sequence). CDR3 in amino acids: CASSLTGGGNIQYF. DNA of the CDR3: TGTGCCAGCAGCCTAACAGGGGGCGGAAACATTCAGTACTTC.

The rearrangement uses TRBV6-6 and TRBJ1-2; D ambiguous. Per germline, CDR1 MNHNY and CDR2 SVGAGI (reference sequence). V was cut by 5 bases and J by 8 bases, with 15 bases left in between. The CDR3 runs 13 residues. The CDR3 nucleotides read TGTGCCAGCAGTCCCGGGCACAGAGGAGGCTACACCTTC. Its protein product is CASSPGHRGGYTF.

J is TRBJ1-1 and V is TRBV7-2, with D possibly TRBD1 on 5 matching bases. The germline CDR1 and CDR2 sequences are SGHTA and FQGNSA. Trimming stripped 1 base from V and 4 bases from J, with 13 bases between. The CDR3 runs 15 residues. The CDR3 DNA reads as TGTGCCAGCAGCTTAGATATCCACGGGGGCACTGAAGCTTTCTTT. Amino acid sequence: CASSLDIHGGTEAFF.

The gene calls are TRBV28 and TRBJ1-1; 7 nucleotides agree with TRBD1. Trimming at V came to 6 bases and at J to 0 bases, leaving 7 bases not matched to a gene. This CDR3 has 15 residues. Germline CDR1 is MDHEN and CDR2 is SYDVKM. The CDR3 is CASRYSRGMNTEAFF. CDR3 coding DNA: TGTGCCAGCAGATACTCCAGGGGGATGAACACTGAAGCTTTCTTT. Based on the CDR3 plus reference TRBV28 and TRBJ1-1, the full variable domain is DVKVTQSSRYLVKRTGEKVFLECVQDMDHENMFWYRQDPGLGLRLIYFSYDVKMKEKGDIPEGYSVSREKKERFSLILESASTNQTSMYLCASRYSRGMNTEAFFGQGTRLTVV.

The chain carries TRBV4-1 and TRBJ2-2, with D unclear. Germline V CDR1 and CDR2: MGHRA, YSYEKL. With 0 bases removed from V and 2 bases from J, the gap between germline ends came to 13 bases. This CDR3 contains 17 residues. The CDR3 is CASSQDAPTTNTGELFF. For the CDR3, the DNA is TGCGCCAGCAGCCAAGATGCCCCCACTACCAACACCGGGGAGCTGTTTTTT.

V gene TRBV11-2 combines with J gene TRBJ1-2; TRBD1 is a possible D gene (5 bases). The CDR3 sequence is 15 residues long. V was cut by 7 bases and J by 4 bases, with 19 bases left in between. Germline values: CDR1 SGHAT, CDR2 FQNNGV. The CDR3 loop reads CASKSPRGDFYGYTF. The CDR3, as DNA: TGTGCCAGCAAAAGCCCTAGGGGTGACTTCTATGGCTACACCTTC.